The 22 T cell receptor beta chains in this list originate from one sample, sequenced in a study of cytomegalovirus exposure and HLA in healthy donors (dated by TCRdb to about 2017). Preparation of the library involved the immunoSEQ multiplex PCR assay. The multiplex PCR relied on a mix of 60 forward primers for TCR Vbeta segments and 13 reverse primers for TCR Jbeta segments. The table comes from immuneACCESS by way of TCRdb, which keeps in-frame sequences with V and J called. Part of the clones is missing from these tables; in studies checked, under half for an unresolved V gene and the rest for unknown reasons. The sample contains some 110,000 clones, about 70% of them found a single time. The ten largest make up under 6.5% of the sample. Sequencing was performed on PBMCs. The receptor set was obtained from a woman in her forties or fifties in good health and CMV-seropositive.

The chain combines TRBV7-9 with TRBJ2-6; 9 bases map to TRBD1. Germline CDR1 and CDR2: SEHNR and FQNEAQ (reference sequence). V was pared by 6 bases and J by 2 bases, with 8 bases of the junction left unmatched. This CDR3 is built from 17 residues. The CDR3 loop is CASRTGQGLPGANVLTF. The CDR3 DNA is TGTGCCAGCAGAACGGGACAGGGACTCCCTGGGGCCAACGTCCTGACTTTC.

V and J are TRBV27 and TRBJ1-5; D gene unclear. This CDR3 has 13 amino acids. The ends were cut back, 3 bases at V and 3 bases at J, with 6 bases in the middle. Per germline, CDR1 MNHEY and CDR2 SMNVEV (reference sequence). The CDR3 DNA is TGTGCCAGCAGTTTCACTGTCAATCAGCCCCAGCATTTT. The encoded protein is CASSFTVNQPQHF.

This clone was picked up a small number of times. This chain uses TRBV2 with TRBJ1-3; TRBD1 matches at 9 bases. After removal of 6 bases from V and 4 bases from J, the junction contained 7 bases not matched to a gene. Per germline, CDR1 SNHLY and CDR2 FYNNEI. The CDR3 has 15 amino acids. For the CDR3, the DNA is TGTGCCAGCAGGGGACAGGGCAAGGGGGGAAACACCATATATTTT. Protein product: CASRGQGKGGNTIYF. Full variable domain (outside the CDR3, taken from reference TRBV2 and TRBJ1-3): EPEVTQTPSHQVTQMGQEVILRCVPISNHLYFYWYRQILGQKVEFLVSFYNNEISEKSEIFDDQFSVERPDGSNFTLKIRSTKLEDSAMYFCASRGQGKGGNTIYFGEGSWLTVV.

As concerns this clone: Additional DNA sequences in this sample encode the identical CDR3. The chain links TRBV6-1 to TRBJ2-4; possible D gene TRBD1, 6 bases. Trimming pared 6 bases from V and 7 bases from J, leaving 16 bases between. The CDR3 covers 14 residues. CDR1 is MNHNS and CDR2 is SASEGT in the germline V gene. CDR3 in DNA: TGTGCCAGCAGCGTCCAGGGGTTCAGTAACATTCAGTACTTC. Protein product: CASSVQGFSNIQYF.

This clone was seen a handful of times. This chain uses TRBV6-6 with TRBJ1-1; the D is unclear. Looked up from germline, CDR1 is MNHNY and CDR2 is SVGAGI (reference sequence). The CDR3 sequence is 13 residues long. Trimming left V 2 bases short and J 5 bases short, with 9 bases between. CDR3 region: CASSYGGRTEAFF. For the CDR3, the DNA is TGTGCCAGCAGTTACGGAGGGAGGACTGAAGCTTTCTTT.

The V and J genes are TRBV5-1 and TRBJ2-7, with 11 bases that match TRBD1. Germline values: CDR1 SGHRS, CDR2 YFSETQ. The CDR3 spans 12 residues. The junction had 2 bases not matched to a gene; V was cut back by 6 bases and J by 6 bases. The CDR3 protein is CASTGTGGEQYF. In DNA, the CDR3 is TGCGCCAGCACCGGGACAGGGGGCGAGCAGTACTTC.

This clone was seen a handful of times. Written as DNA, the CDR3 is TGTGCCAGCAGTGAATCCGGGGTAAGGTATGGCTACACCTTC. Its protein product is CASSESGVRYGYTF. This chain uses TRBV6-1 with TRBJ1-2; D is unclear. Germline V gene lookup returns CDR1 MNHNS and CDR2 SASEGT. The CDR3 totals 14 residues. With 2 bases removed from V and 5 bases from J, the gap between germline ends came to 12 bases.

The chain joins TRBV4-3 to TRBJ2-2; maybe TRBD1 (5 bases). The V gene's germline CDR1 is LGHNA and CDR2 YSLEER. The germline V and J ends were trimmed by 0 bases and 7 bases, with 18 bases remaining between them. The CDR3 consists of 17 residues. The CDR3: CASSQDGRAGRFGELFF. CDR3 coding DNA: TGCGCCAGCAGCCAAGATGGTAGGGCAGGGCGTTTCGGGGAGCTGTTTTTT.

The V and J genes are TRBV9 and TRBJ2-1; D not certain. Looked up from germline, CDR1 is SGDLS and CDR2 is YYNGEE. Trimming removed 0 bases from V and 5 bases from J, with 6 bases in between. The CDR3 runs 13 residues. The CDR3 sequence: CASSVAIHNEQFF. The CDR3 DNA reads TGTGCCAGCAGCGTAGCTATCCACAATGAGCAGTTCTTC.

The gene calls are TRBV30 and TRBJ2-5, with 11 positions matching TRBD2. The CDR3 sequence is 14 residues long. CDR1 and CDR2 (germline): GTSNPN, SVGIG (reference sequence). The ends lost 0 bases at V and 5 bases at J; junction bases unmatched: 2. The CDR3 DNA reads TGTGCCTGGAGTGTTCTAGCGGGAGGCGAGACCCAGTACTTC. It translates to CAWSVLAGGETQYF.

The rearrangement uses TRBV30 and TRBJ2-5, with D perhaps TRBD2 (6 bases). This CDR3 contains 13 residues. The germline V and J ends were trimmed by 0 bases and 3 bases, with 8 bases remaining between them. CDR1 GTSNPN and CDR2 SVGIG come from the germline V gene (reference sequence). The CDR3 is CAWSVLAEETQYF. The CDR3 DNA reads as TGTGCCTGGAGTGTATTAGCGGAAGAGACCCAGTACTTC.

The chain links TRBV30 to TRBJ2-1; the D gene is possibly TRBD2 (6 bases). The CDR3 covers 14 residues. The germline V gene encodes CDR1 GTSNPN and CDR2 SVGIG (reference sequence). V was pared by 1 base and J by 0 bases, with 7 bases between. The CDR3 bases are TGTGCCTGGAGTGGGGGGGACTCCTACAATGAGCAGTTCTTC. Its translation is CAWSGGDSYNEQFF.

This chain joins TRBV10-3 and TRBJ1-1; possible D gene TRBD1, 6 bases. Trimming stripped 9 bases from V and 2 bases from J, with 13 bases between. The germline CDR1 and CDR2 sequences are ENHRY and SYGVKD. The CDR3 contains 13 residues. Written as DNA, the CDR3 is TGTGCCATAAAGGGACAACCTAACACTGAAGCTTTCTTT. Protein sequence: CAIKGQPNTEAFF.

The V call is TRBV30, the J call TRBJ1-2; D might be TRBD1 (5 bases). V was shortened by 0 bases and J by 6 bases, with 17 bases between the two germline ends. The germline V gene encodes CDR1 GTSNPN and CDR2 SVGIG (reference sequence). The CDR3 loop spans 15 amino acids. CDR3 loop: CAWSVSWRGVNGYTF. The CDR3 DNA is TGTGCCTGGAGTGTATCTTGGAGGGGCGTCAATGGCTACACCTTC. The whole variable domain, remainder taken from reference TRBV30 and TRBJ1-2, is SQTIHQWPATLVQPVGSPLSLECTVEGTSNPNLYWYRQAAGRGLQLLFYSVGIGQISSEVPQNLSASRPQDRQFILSSKKLLLSDSGFYLCAWSVSWRGVNGYTFGSGTRLTVV.

The CDR3 coding sequence is TGCGCCAGCAGTTTGACAGGGTATGGAAACACCATATATTTT. Its translation is CASSLTGYGNTIYF. V gene TRBV5-1 combines with J gene TRBJ1-3; 7 bases fit TRBD1. The CDR3 runs 14 residues. In germline, CDR1 is SGHRS, CDR2 YFSETQ. Trimming at V came to 5 bases and at J to 3 bases, leaving 5 bases not matched to a gene.

This clone was counted between two and nine times. The gene calls are TRBV27 and TRBJ1-1, with a possible D match to TRBD1 (6 bases). With 6 bases removed from V and 1 base from J, the gap between germline ends came to 21 bases. From germline, CDR1 is MNHEY and CDR2 SMNVEV (reference sequence). The CDR3 is 17 amino acids. The CDR3 loop is CASRAPHRQGGNTEAFF. CDR3 nucleotides: TGTGCCAGCAGGGCCCCTCATCGGCAAGGGGGGAACACTGAAGCTTTCTTT.

This sequence joins TRBV19 and TRBJ1-5; 7 nucleotides line up with TRBD1. CDR1 is LNHDA and CDR2 is SQIVND in the germline V gene (reference sequence). The CDR3 has 13 amino acids. J lost 4 bases, V lost 10 bases, and 7 bases had no gene match. Written as DNA, the CDR3 is TGTGCCACCGCGGACAGGAGTAATCAGCCCCAGCATTTT. Translated: CATADRSNQPQHF.

The chain carries TRBV7-8 and TRBJ1-2; possibly TRBD1 for D (6 bases). The CDR3 sequence is 16 residues long. Trimming took off 5 bases at V and 4 bases at J, with 20 bases between the two ends. The germline V gene encodes CDR1 SGHVS and CDR2 FQNEAQ. The CDR3, as DNA: TGTGCCAGCAGCCCGCGGGGGGGCCGAACAATCTATGGCTACACCTTC. This translates into CASSPRGGRTIYGYTF.

CDR3 nucleotides: TGTGCCAGCAGCTTAAGGGGCCCCTACGAGCAGTACTTC. Translated, it gives CASSLRGPYEQYF. The V gene is TRBV7-2, the J gene TRBJ2-7; a possible D gene is TRBD1 (5 bases). In germline, CDR1 is SGHTA, CDR2 FQGNSA. The CDR3 is 13 residues long. The ends were cut back, 2 bases at V and 2 bases at J, with 7 bases in the middle.

V usage is TRBV28 and J usage is TRBJ2-3; 8 nucleotides line up with TRBD2. The CDR3 is 15 residues long. The V segment lost 7 bases and the J segment 7 bases; nucleotides outside the gene matches: 13. CDR1 and CDR2 from the germline V gene are MDHEN and SYDVKM. The CDR3: CASTTRKRGIHTQYF. CDR3 in DNA: TGTGCCAGCACCACACGCAAGCGGGGGATCCATACGCAGTATTTT. The whole variable domain, remainder taken from reference TRBV28 and TRBJ2-3, is DVKVTQSSRYLVKRTGEKVFLECVQDMDHENMFWYRQDPGLGLRLIYFSYDVKMKEKGDIPEGYSVSREKKERFSLILESASTNQTSMYLCASTTRKRGIHTQYFGPGTRLTVL.

The rearrangement uses TRBV29-1 and TRBJ1-1; a weak D match, TRBD1 (5 bases). Germline-derived CDR1 and CDR2 are SQVTM and ANQGSEA. This CDR3 has 15 residues. Trimming took off 2 bases at V and 1 base at J, with 14 bases between the two ends. The CDR3 region is CSVEPRVVTNTEAFF. The CDR3 coding sequence is TGCAGCGTTGAACCCAGGGTAGTAACGAACACTGAAGCTTTCTTT.

The rearrangement links TRBV5-1 to TRBJ2-1; 7 nucleotides agree with TRBD2. With 0 bases clipped from V and 1 base from J, the junction kept 1 base outside the gene matches. The germline gives CDR1 SGHRS, CDR2 YFSETQ. The CDR3 runs 15 residues. CDR3 residues: CASSLGGGSYNEQFF. In DNA form, the CDR3 reads TGCGCCAGCAGCTTGGGGGGGGGTTCCTACAATGAGCAGTTCTTC.